This entry lists 24 T cell receptor beta chains sequenced from one sample in a study of cytomegalovirus exposure and HLA in healthy donors. PCR used 60 Vbeta primers and 13 Jbeta primers. Data came from immunoSEQ multiplex PCR; TCRdb stores just in-frame clones and leaves some out. Of more than 150,000 clones listed, 70% to 80% were seen once; the top ten hold about 1.5%. Sequences were obtained from PBMCs. These receptors came from a man in his late teens or twenties in good health and CMV-seronegative.

Remarks on this clone: The same CDR3 is also encoded by other DNA sequences in this sample. The rearrangement joins TRBV9 to TRBJ2-3; no definite D call. The CDR3 runs 15 residues. Germline CDR1 reads SGDLS; CDR2 reads YYNGEE. Trimming cost V 0 bases and J 3 bases, with 11 bases left between them. The CDR3 loop reads CASSVGVPSTDTQYF. CDR3 DNA: TGTGCCAGCAGCGTAGGCGTCCCGAGTACAGATACGCAGTATTTT.

The V gene is TRBV5-6, the J gene TRBJ1-1, with D possibly being TRBD1 (5 bases). Trimming took off 2 bases at V and 1 base at J, with 15 bases between the two ends. Germline V CDR1 and CDR2: SGHDT, YYEEEE. The CDR3 sequence is 16 residues long. DNA for the CDR3: TGTGCCAGCAGCTTCGATGGGATGGGGGGGAACACTGAAGCTTTCTTT. This gives the protein CASSFDGMGGNTEAFF.

This clone was detected a few times. The rearrangement uses TRBV5-4 and TRBJ2-1; TRBD1 matches 10 bases. Looked up from germline, CDR1 is SGHNT and CDR2 is YYREEE (reference sequence). V lost 2 bases, J lost 3 bases, and 2 bases stayed unmatched. The CDR3 length is 15 residues. The DNA for the CDR3 is TGTGCCAGCAGCTTCGACAGGGGGCTCTACAATGAGCAGTTCTTC. Translated: CASSFDRGLYNEQFF.

This rearrangement joins TRBV2 to TRBJ1-4; D is perhaps TRBD1 (5 bases). The germline CDR1 and CDR2 sequences are SNHLY and FYNNEI. This CDR3 spans 14 amino acids. Trimming took off 8 bases at V and 4 bases at J, with 14 bases between the two ends. The CDR3 spells CASSRGDFNEKLFF. The CDR3 DNA is TGTGCCAGCTCCCGGGGGGACTTTAATGAAAAACTGTTTTTT.

V usage is TRBV7-3 and J usage is TRBJ2-1; D may be TRBD1 (6 bases). The CDR3 extends over 15 amino acids. Germline CDR1 and CDR2: SGHTA and FQGTGA. Trimming removed 4 bases at V and 6 bases at J, with 16 bases between. In DNA, the CDR3 is TGTGCCAGCAGCTGGGGACACGGGGACCTCAATGAGCAGTTCTTC. Amino acid sequence: CASSWGHGDLNEQFF.

The genes are TRBV5-1 and TRBJ2-2; 7 bases fit TRBD2. The junction had 4 bases not matched to a gene; V was cut back by 3 bases and J by 2 bases. This CDR3 spans 15 amino acids. Germline CDR1 reads SGHRS; CDR2 reads YFSETQ. DNA of the CDR3: TGCGCCAGCAGCTCTCAGCGGGGTAACACCGGGGAGCTGTTTTTT. Translation: CASSSQRGNTGELFF.

The rearrangement joins TRBV13 to TRBJ1-1; the D gene is possibly TRBD1 (5 bases). Per the germline V gene, CDR1 is PRHDT and CDR2 is FYEKMQ (reference sequence). Deletions cut 5 bases from V and 1 base from J, with 14 bases between. The length of the CDR3 is 15 residues. The CDR3 DNA is TGTGCCAGCAGCAACCCGGGGGGGGAGAACACTGAAGCTTTCTTT. This translates into CASSNPGGENTEAFF. Using reference TRBV13 and TRBJ1-1 for the parts outside the CDR3, the full variable domain is AAGVIQSPRHLIKEKRETATLKCYPIPRHDTVYWYQQGPGQDPQFLISFYEKMQSDKGSIPDRFSAQQFSDYHSELNMSSLELGDSALYFCASSNPGGENTEAFFGQGTRLTVV.

The gene calls are TRBV18 and TRBJ2-7; D is unresolved. The CDR3 extends over 12 amino acids. Germline V gene data show CDR1 as KGHSH and CDR2 as LQKENI. The V gene lost 3 bases and the J gene lost 6 bases, with 9 bases spanning the gap. CDR3 loop: CASSPSNPEQYF. Here the CDR3 DNA reads TGTGCCAGCTCACCTAGTAATCCCGAGCAGTACTTC.

The V call is TRBV19, the J call TRBJ2-7; D is possibly TRBD1 (5 bases). The length of the CDR3 is 13 residues. V lost 5 bases and J 2 bases, leaving 10 bases between the germline ends. The germline V gene encodes CDR1 LNHDA and CDR2 SQIVND (reference sequence). Here the CDR3 DNA reads TGTGCCAGTAGTTTTGGACAAACCTACGAGCAGTACTTC. It specifies CASSFGQTYEQYF.

The genes are TRBV5-1 and TRBJ2-3; 7 nucleotides line up with TRBD1. The CDR3 runs to 16 residues. The V and J ends lost 2 bases and 4 bases, in that order; junction bases with no gene match: 10. From germline, CDR1 is SGHRS and CDR2 YFSETQ. Here the CDR3 DNA reads TGCGCCAGCAGCTTAGGTCAACAGGGGAGCGCAGATACGCAGTATTTT. Amino acid sequence: CASSLGQQGSADTQYF. The full variable domain, rest sourced from reference TRBV5-1 and TRBJ2-3, is KAGVTQTPRYLIKTRGQQVTLSCSPISGHRSVSWYQQTPGQGLQFLFEYFSETQRNKGNFPGRFSGRQFSNSRSEMNVSTLELGDSALYLCASSLGQQGSADTQYFGPGTRLTVL.

The rearrangement uses TRBV2 and TRBJ2-3; possible D gene TRBD1, 5 bases. This CDR3 has 14 amino acids. Trimming pared 4 bases from V and 4 bases from J, leaving 12 bases between. Germline lookup yields CDR1 SNHLY and CDR2 FYNNEI. The CDR3: CASSGASRADTQYF. CDR3 DNA: TGTGCCAGCAGTGGGGCCTCCAGGGCAGATACGCAGTATTTT.

This clone has more than one count but fewer than ten. This rearrangement joins TRBV4-1 to TRBJ2-1; 10 bases match TRBD2. CDR3 length equals 17 residues. V dropped 1 base and J dropped 12; count of bases not matched to a gene: 15. Germline V gene lookup returns CDR1 MGHRA and CDR2 YSYEKL. Here the CDR3 DNA reads TGCGCCAGCAGCCAAGGCGGAGCGGGGGGGGCATATCCCTGGCAGTTCTTC. This codes for CASSQGGAGGAYPWQFF.

V usage is TRBV7-6 and J usage is TRBJ1-4, with 7 bases lining up with TRBD1. V was clipped by 5 bases and J by 6 bases; unmatched bases: 6. Germline lookup yields CDR1 SGHVS and CDR2 FNYEAQ. This CDR3 is built from 14 residues. The CDR3 DNA is TGTGCCAGCAGCCGAGGACAGGCTTATGAAAAACTGTTTTTT. Translating gives CASSRGQAYEKLFF.

The rearrangement joins TRBV19 to TRBJ1-1, with 9 bases fitting TRBD1. The CDR3 is 14 amino acids. V lost 7 bases and J lost 5; bases outside the gene matches: 8. Per germline, CDR1 LNHDA and CDR2 SQIVND (reference sequence). CDR3 DNA sequence: TGTGCCAGTACCACGACAGGGGGTAGGACTGAAGCTTTCTTT. Its translation: CASTTTGGRTEAFF.

The V and J genes are TRBV10-2 and TRBJ2-3, with 7 nucleotides matching TRBD2. Germline trimming cut 8 bases from V and 0 bases from J; bases unmatched to any gene: 8. Germline V gives CDR1 WSHSY, CDR2 SAAADI. The CDR3 sequence is 15 residues long. DNA of the CDR3: TGCGCCAGCTCGATAGGGAGGGCTAGCACAGATACGCAGTATTTT. Translating it yields CASSIGRASTDTQYF.

In its sample, this clone was seen a few times. The CDR3 sequence is CASSSAGSNTEAFF. The CDR3 DNA sequence: TGTGCCAGCAGCTCCGCCGGGAGCAACACTGAAGCTTTCTTT. This chain links TRBV11-3 with TRBJ1-1; D uncertain. Trimming shortened V by 4 bases and J by 2 bases, and 11 bases separated the two germline ends. In germline, CDR1 is SGHNT, CDR2 YENEEA. The CDR3 is made up of 14 amino acids.

The CDR3 loop reads CAWRLGGYEQYF. CDR3 nucleotide sequence: TGTGCCTGGAGATTGGGGGGCTACGAGCAGTACTTC. The J gene is TRBJ2-7, the V gene TRBV30, with D maybe TRBD2 (6 bases). V shed 3 bases and J shed 3 bases, with 9 bases lying between them. The CDR3 is made up of 12 amino acids. From germline, CDR1 is GTSNPN and CDR2 SVGIG (reference sequence).

The V and J genes are TRBV5-1 and TRBJ2-3, with D perhaps TRBD2 (6 bases). The CDR3 runs to 14 residues. Germline V gene sequence: CDR1 SGHRS, CDR2 YFSETQ. Trimming cost V 4 bases and J 1 base, with 10 bases left between them. CDR3 sequence (DNA): TGCGCCAGCAGCACAGCTAGCGGCACAGATACGCAGTATTTT. This sequence encodes CASSTASGTDTQYF.

The chain uses TRBV5-4 and TRBJ1-2; D is undetermined. The germline V and J ends were trimmed by 4 bases and 0 bases, with 7 bases remaining between them. The CDR3 covers 13 residues. Germline CDR1 is SGHNT and CDR2 is YYREEE (reference sequence). The CDR3 reads CASSAVTNYGYTF. The CDR3 region has the DNA TGTGCCAGCAGCGCGGTGACTAACTATGGCTACACCTTC.

The chain combines TRBV5-1 with TRBJ2-5; 8 bases map to TRBD1. Looked up from germline, CDR1 is SGHRS and CDR2 is YFSETQ. The CDR3 spans 15 residues. Unmatched junction bases numbered 6, after V lost 0 bases and J lost 5 bases. Written as DNA, the CDR3 is TGCGCCAGCAGCTTGGGACAGGGGTTTCGGGAGACCCAGTACTTC. Translating it yields CASSLGQGFRETQYF.

The rearrangement links TRBV7-9 to TRBJ2-7, with D unresolved. CDR3 length: 13 residues. Germline CDR1 reads SEHNR; CDR2 reads FQNEAQ (reference sequence). Trimming took off 5 bases at V and 7 bases at J, with 15 bases between the two ends. The CDR3 here is CASSDGSTGEQYF. As DNA, the CDR3 is TGTGCCAGCAGCGACGGTTCTACGGGTGAGCAGTACTTC. The whole variable domain, remainder taken from reference TRBV7-9 and TRBJ2-7, is DTGVSQNPRHKITKRGQNVTFRCDPISEHNRLYWYRQTLGQGPEFLTYFQNEAQLEKSRLLSDRFSAERPKGSFSTLEIQRTEQGDSAMYLCASSDGSTGEQYFGPGTRLTVT.

J is TRBJ2-1 and V is TRBV5-1; TRBD1 matches at 7 bases. V lost 1 base to trimming and J lost 8 bases; unmatched junction nucleotides: 9. The CDR3 length is 15 residues. CDR1 is SGHRS, CDR2 YFSETQ, per germline. The CDR3 DNA reads TGCGCCAGCAGCTTGTTTCAGGGGGTTCGGGATGAGCAGTTCTTC. Amino acid sequence: CASSLFQGVRDEQFF. The full variable domain, in which reference TRBV5-1 and TRBJ2-1 provide the parts outside the CDR3, is KAGVTQTPRYLIKTRGQQVTLSCSPISGHRSVSWYQQTPGQGLQFLFEYFSETQRNKGNFPGRFSGRQFSNSRSEMNVSTLELGDSALYLCASSLFQGVRDEQFFGPGTRLTVL.

This chain uses TRBV2 with TRBJ1-6; D remains unclear. Germline CDR1 reads SNHLY; CDR2 reads FYNNEI. CDR3 size: 14 residues. The V end lost 7 bases, the J end lost 9 bases, and 16 bases lay between the germline ends. The CDR3 DNA follows: TGTGCCAGCATACGAGCAACAGCCCCTTCACCCCTCCACTTT. Translating it yields CASIRATAPSPLHF.

The chain couples TRBV5-1 to TRBJ2-5, with TRBD1 matching 9 bases. Germline CDR1 reads SGHRS; CDR2 reads YFSETQ. The trim removed 6 bases at V and 4 bases at J, leaving 7 bases unmatched. This CDR3 region has 14 residues. CDR3 DNA sequence: TGCGCCAGCATGTTTGGGACAGGGAGAGAGACCCAGTACTTC. Amino acid sequence: CASMFGTGRETQYF.